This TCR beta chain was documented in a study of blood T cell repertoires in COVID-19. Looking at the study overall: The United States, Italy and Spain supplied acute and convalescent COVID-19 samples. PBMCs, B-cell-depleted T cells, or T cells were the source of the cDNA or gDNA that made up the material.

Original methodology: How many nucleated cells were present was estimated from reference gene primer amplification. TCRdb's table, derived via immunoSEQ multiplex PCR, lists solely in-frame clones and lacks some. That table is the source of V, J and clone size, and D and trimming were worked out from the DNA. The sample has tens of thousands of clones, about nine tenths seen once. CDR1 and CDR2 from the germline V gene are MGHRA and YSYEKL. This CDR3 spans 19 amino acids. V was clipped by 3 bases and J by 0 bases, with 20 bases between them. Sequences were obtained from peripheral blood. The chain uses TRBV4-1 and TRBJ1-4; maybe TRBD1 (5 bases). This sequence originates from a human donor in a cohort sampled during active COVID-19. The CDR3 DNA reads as TGCGCCAGCAGCCATTCCGCTCGACAGCAACGGCCAACTAATGAAAAACTGTTTTTT. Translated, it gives CASSHSARQQRPTNEKLFF.